This T cell receptor beta chain was profiled in a study of blood T cell repertoires in COVID-19. Study-level background: Samples taken during acute and convalescent COVID-19 were collected in the United States, Italy and Spain. Nucleic acid was either cDNA or gDNA, and it came from T cells, B-cell-depleted T cells, or PBMCs.

Per the germline V gene, CDR1 is SEHNR and CDR2 is FQNEAQ (reference sequence). The CDR3 spans 14 residues. Trimming pared 6 bases from V and 1 base from J, leaving 12 bases between. As originally analysed: Nucleated cell number was recorded as an estimate derived from reference gene primer amplification. Sequencing used immunoSEQ multiplex PCR; TCRdb keeps in-frame clones, though not all of them. V and J calls and clone size come straight from that table; D and trimming were deduced from the DNA. The table lists around 200,000 clones, 70% to 90% of them singletons, with roughly 4.5% in the top ten. The J gene is TRBJ1-1, the V gene TRBV7-9, with D possibly matching TRBD1 (6 bases). Source material: peripheral blood. The source of this sequence is a woman of 80 years or more with acute or convalescent COVID-19. DNA for the CDR3: TGTGCCAGCAGTTTGGGGACACAGAACACTGAAGCTTTCTTT. Translating gives CASSLGTQNTEAFF.